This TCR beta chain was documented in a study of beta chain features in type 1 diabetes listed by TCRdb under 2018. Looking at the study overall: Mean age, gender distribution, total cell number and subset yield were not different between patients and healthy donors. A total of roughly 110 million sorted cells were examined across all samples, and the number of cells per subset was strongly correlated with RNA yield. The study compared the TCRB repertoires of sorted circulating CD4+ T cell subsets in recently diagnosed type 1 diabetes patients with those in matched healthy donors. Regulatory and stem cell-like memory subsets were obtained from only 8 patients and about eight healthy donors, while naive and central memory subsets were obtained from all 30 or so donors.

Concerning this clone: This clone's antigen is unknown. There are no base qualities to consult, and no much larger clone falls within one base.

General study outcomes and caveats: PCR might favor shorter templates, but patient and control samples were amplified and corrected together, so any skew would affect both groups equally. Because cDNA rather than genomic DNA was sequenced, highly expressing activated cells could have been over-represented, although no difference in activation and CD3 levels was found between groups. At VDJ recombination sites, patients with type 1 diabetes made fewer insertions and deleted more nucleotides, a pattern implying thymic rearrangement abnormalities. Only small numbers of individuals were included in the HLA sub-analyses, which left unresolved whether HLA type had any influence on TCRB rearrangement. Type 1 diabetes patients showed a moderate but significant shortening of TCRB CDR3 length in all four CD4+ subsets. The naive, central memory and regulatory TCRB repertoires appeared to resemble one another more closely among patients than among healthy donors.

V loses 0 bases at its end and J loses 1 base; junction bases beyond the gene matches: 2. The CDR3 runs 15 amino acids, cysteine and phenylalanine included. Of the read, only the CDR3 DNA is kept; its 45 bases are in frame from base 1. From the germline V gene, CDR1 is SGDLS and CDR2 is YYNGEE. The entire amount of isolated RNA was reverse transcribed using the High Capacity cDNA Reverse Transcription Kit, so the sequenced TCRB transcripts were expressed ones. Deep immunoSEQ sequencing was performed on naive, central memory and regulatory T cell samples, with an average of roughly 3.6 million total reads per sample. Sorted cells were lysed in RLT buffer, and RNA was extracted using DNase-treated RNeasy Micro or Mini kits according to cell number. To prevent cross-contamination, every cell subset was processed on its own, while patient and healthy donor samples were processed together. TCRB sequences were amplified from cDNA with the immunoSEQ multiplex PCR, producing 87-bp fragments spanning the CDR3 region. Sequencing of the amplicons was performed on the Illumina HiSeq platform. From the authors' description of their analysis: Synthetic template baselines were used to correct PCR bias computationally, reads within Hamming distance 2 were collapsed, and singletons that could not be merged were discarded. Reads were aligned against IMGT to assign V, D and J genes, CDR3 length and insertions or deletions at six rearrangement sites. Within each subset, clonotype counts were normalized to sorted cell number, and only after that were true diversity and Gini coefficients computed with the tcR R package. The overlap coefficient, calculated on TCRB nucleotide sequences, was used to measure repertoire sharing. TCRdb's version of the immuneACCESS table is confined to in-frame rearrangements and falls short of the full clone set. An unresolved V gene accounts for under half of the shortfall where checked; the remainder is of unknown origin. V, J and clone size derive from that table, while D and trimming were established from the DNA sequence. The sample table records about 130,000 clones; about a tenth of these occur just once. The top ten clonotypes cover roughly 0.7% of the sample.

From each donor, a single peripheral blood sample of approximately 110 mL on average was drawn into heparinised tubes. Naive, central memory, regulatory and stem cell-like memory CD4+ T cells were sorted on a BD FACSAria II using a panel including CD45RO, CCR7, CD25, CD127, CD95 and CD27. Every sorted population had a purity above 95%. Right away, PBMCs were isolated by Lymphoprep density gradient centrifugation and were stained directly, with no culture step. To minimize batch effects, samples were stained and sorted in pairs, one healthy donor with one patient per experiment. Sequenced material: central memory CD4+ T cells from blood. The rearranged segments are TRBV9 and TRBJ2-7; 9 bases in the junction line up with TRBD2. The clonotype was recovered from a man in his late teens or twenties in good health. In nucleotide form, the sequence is TGTGCCAGCAGCGTAGGGGCGGGGGGGTCCTACGAGCAGTACTTC. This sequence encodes CASSVGAGGSYEQYF.